The clone carrying this T cell receptor (beta chain) was recorded a few times. This record comes from a study of T-cell memory formation after mild COVID-19. Study-wide context: Largely, the TCR clusters proved donor specific.

Each CDR3 protein gets one entry after TCRdb re-called the 5' RACE reads with MiXCR. The sample records 350,000 to 450,000 distinct CDR3 sequences, around 20% being singletons. The germline V gene has CDR1 MNHEY and CDR2 SMNVEV (reference sequence). V was cut by 4 bases and J by 3 bases, with 10 bases left in between. The CDR3 totals 13 residues. The chain couples TRBV27 to TRBJ2-7, with D hard to call. This TCR was sampled from an adult woman who had mild COVID-19 (a few samples of this study predate the infection). Cell type and time point are not known. Sequencing was performed on PBMCs or a T cell subset sorted from them (not recorded which). The CDR3 protein is CASSSQIYYEQYF. The CDR3 DNA follows: TGTGCCAGCAGTTCCCAGATATACTACGAGCAGTACTTC.